This T cell receptor beta chain originates from a study of T cell changes during pregnancy in multiple sclerosis. The data were produced by immunoSEQ multiplex PCR, yet TCRdb's version contains in-frame clones alone and is incomplete. The repertoire has about 44,000 clones, roughly 90% of them found once; the top ten carry roughly 0.67%. V was clipped by 2 bases and J by 6 bases; unmatched bases: 4. Germline CDR1 reads KGHSH; CDR2 reads LQKENI. The CDR3 covers 15 residues. The chain uses TRBV18 and TRBJ1-4, with TRBD1 matching over 9 bases. This sequence was found in a female donor with multiple sclerosis, enrolled in a pregnancy study. The source was CD4+ T cells from peripheral blood mononuclear cells, collected in the first trimester of pregnancy. As DNA, the CDR3 is TGTGCCAGCTCACCAACAGGGGGCCTCTATGAAAAACTGTTTTTT. Its protein product is CASSPTGGLYEKLFF.